The clone carrying this T cell receptor (beta chain) was seen at least ten times. The data originate from a study of regulatory T cells in long-lasting Graves disease. Investigators prepared the TCR beta libraries by applying iRepertoire HTBI primers and Arm-PCR of CDR3 regions. TCRdb itself ran the multiplex PCR reads through MiXCR, one entry per CDR3 protein. The data contain around 500,000 distinct CDR3 sequences, about 16% of them singletons. The time point: newly diagnosed GD, antithyroid drugs for less than 3 months. From RNA extracted from PBMCs, the TCR library was made. This CDR3 spans 14 amino acids. CDR1 SNHLY and CDR2 FYNNEI come from the germline V gene. V gave up 6 bases and J gave up 0 bases; unmatched junction bases: 2. This sample was also put to use in a study of T cells in Graves' hyperthyroidism and ophthalmopathy.

This sample comprised peripheral blood mononuclear cells (PBMCs), obtained at new diagnosis, from a patient treated with antithyroid drugs. The receptor comes from a woman aged 35 to 60 with Graves disease. This chain connects TRBV2 to TRBJ2-7; 10 nucleotides line up with TRBD1. The CDR3 here is CASRDRGNSYEQYF. In DNA form, the CDR3 reads TGTGCCAGCAGGGACAGGGGGAACTCCTACGAGCAGTACTTC.